Following are 5 T cell receptor beta chains from one sample sequenced in a study of blood T cell repertoires in COVID-19. Only in-frame clones appear in the TCRdb table, and some are missing; sequencing was by immunoSEQ multiplex PCR. The table records over 300,000 clones, around 86% of them present only once. Sample: PBMCs or T cells enriched from blood (not recorded which). These TCRs come from a woman in her late teens or twenties who had recovered from COVID-19.

As regards this clone: The junction differs from germline at one of its ends, possibly a read error. V and J are TRBV6-5 and TRBJ2-7, with 9 bases fitting TRBD1. The CDR3 extends over 15 amino acids. Germline CDR1 reads MNHEY; CDR2 reads SVGAGI. CDR3 sequence reads: CASSYYPGTGSEQYF. As DNA, the CDR3 is TGTGCCAGCAGCTACTACCCCGGGACAGGGTCCGAGCAGTACTTC.

The rearrangement links TRBV19 to TRBJ1-2; D is perhaps TRBD1 (5 bases). Trimming removed 0 bases at V and 1 base at J, with 12 bases between. The CDR3 contains 16 residues. CDR1 is LNHDA, CDR2 SQIVND, per germline (reference sequence). CDR3 coding DNA: TGTGCCAGTAGTATAGATTCAATCGACAGTAACTATGGCTACACCTTC. Amino acid sequence: CASSIDSIDSNYGYTF.

The V gene is TRBV19, the J gene TRBJ2-3; the match to TRBD1 covers 10 bases. The V gene's germline CDR1 is LNHDA and CDR2 SQIVND (reference sequence). The CDR3 extends over 15 amino acids. V shed 3 bases, J shed 5 bases, and the junction held 5 bases outside the gene matches. CDR3 sequence (DNA): TGTGCCAGTAGTATCGGGACAGGGGAACAAGATACGCAGTATTTT. Translation gives CASSIGTGEQDTQYF.

The CDR3 DNA sequence: TGTGCCAGCGCAGGGGGCGGGAAGCCCCAGCATTTT. It codes for CASAGGGKPQHF. The V call is TRBV28, the J call TRBJ1-5; 8 bases map to TRBD1. The CDR3 length is 12 residues. CDR1 and CDR2 (germline): MDHEN, SYDVKM. The V and J ends lost 8 bases and 8 bases, in that order; junction bases with no gene match: 5.

The rearrangement joins TRBV19 to TRBJ1-5; no clear D. This CDR3 has 13 residues. Trimming cost V 1 base and J 9 bases, with 10 bases left between them. In germline, CDR1 is LNHDA, CDR2 SQIVND (reference sequence). The CDR3 region has the DNA TGTGCCAGTAGTATAGGGGTTGGAGCGCCCCAGCATTTT. Protein product: CASSIGVGAPQHF.